One sample yielded the 7 T cell receptor beta chains listed below, sequenced in a study of naive and memory T cell subsets (dated 2017 in TCRdb). Library preparation employed UMI-ligation and nested PCR. The instrument given in TCRdb is Illumina MiSeq. To cover both TRBC1 and TRBC2, the beta constant-region primer consisted of an equimolar mix of two oligonucleotides. The raw public data were reprocessed by TCRdb itself: fastp quality trimming at Q25, MiXCR clonotype calling, in-frame beta chains only. Rows with a matching CDR3 protein are joined into one entry that keeps the most common DNA and genes. In this sample the table shows approximately 140,000 distinct CDR3 sequences, approximately 15% of which occur a single time. Approximately 0.13% of the sample rests with the top ten. The source material was naive CD4+ T cells from blood. Read against the paper, the sample's cell subset or site label means: naive T cells, CD45RA high CD27+. The receptor set was obtained from a human donor in good health.

The chain recombines TRBV19 with TRBJ2-1; 9 nucleotides line up with TRBD2. V lost 7 bases, J lost 4 bases, and 14 bases stayed unmatched. Germline V lookup: CDR1 LNHDA, CDR2 SQIVND (reference sequence). This CDR3 comprises 17 residues. CDR3 nucleotide sequence: TGTGCCAGTATTCCCGCAGGGCTAGCGGGACATTACAATGAGCAGTTCTTC. It codes for CASIPAGLAGHYNEQFF.

This clonotype was seen a handful of times. The chain combines TRBV4-3 with TRBJ1-6, with a weak D call TRBD1 (6 bases). This CDR3 region has 17 residues. Trimming took 3 bases from V and 10 from J, leaving 22 bases between them. CDR1 is LGHNA, CDR2 YSLEER, per germline. The CDR3 loop reads CASSQAGDDVQGSPLHF. CDR3 in DNA: TGCGCCAGCAGCCAGGCCGGGGACGACGTTCAGGGGTCACCCCTCCACTTT.

This clonotype has more than one count but fewer than ten. The chain recombines TRBV2 with TRBJ2-7, with no clear D. From germline, CDR1 is SNHLY and CDR2 FYNNEI. V was trimmed by 2 bases and J by 1 base, leaving 6 bases between them. The CDR3 runs 13 residues. As DNA, the CDR3 is TGTGCCAGCAGTGAATACCTTTCCTACGAGCAGTACTTC. This sequence encodes CASSEYLSYEQYF.

V and J are TRBV10-3 and TRBJ2-3; 8 nucleotides match TRBD1. Germline CDR1 ENHRY, CDR2 SYGVKD. The CDR3 covers 15 residues. V was pared by 6 bases and J by 1 base, with 6 bases of the junction left unmatched. The CDR3 DNA reads as TGTGCCATCAGCTCCGGGACAGGCGGCACAGATACGCAGTATTTT. As protein: CAISSGTGGTDTQYF.

This clonotype was picked up a small number of times. The chain links TRBV28 to TRBJ1-1; the D is unclear. Germline CDR1 and CDR2: MDHEN and SYDVKM. The CDR3 consists of 12 residues. The V end was cut by 8 bases, the J end by 0 bases, with 7 bases between. The CDR3 sequence: CASRYLNTEAFF. CDR3 DNA: TGTGCCAGCCGATACTTGAACACTGAAGCTTTCTTT.

This clonotype has a handful of counts. CDR3 sequence reads: CAIREEDTQYF. CDR3 coding DNA: TGTGCCATCAGAGAGGAGGATACGCAGTATTTT. J is TRBJ2-3 and V is TRBV10-3; D not resolved. The V gene lost 6 bases and the J gene lost 6 bases, with 7 bases spanning the gap. Germline V gene lookup returns CDR1 ENHRY and CDR2 SYGVKD. This CDR3 comprises 11 residues.

This clonotype showed up many times. The genes are TRBV20-1 and TRBJ2-7; 10 bases align to TRBD2. The CDR3 contains 13 residues. Germline loops: CDR1 DFQATT, CDR2 SNEGSKA (reference sequence). The ends lost 2 bases at V and 4 bases at J; junction bases unmatched: 2. In DNA, the CDR3 is TGCAGTGCTAGACTAGCGGGAGTATACGAGCAGTACTTC. It encodes CSARLAGVYEQYF.